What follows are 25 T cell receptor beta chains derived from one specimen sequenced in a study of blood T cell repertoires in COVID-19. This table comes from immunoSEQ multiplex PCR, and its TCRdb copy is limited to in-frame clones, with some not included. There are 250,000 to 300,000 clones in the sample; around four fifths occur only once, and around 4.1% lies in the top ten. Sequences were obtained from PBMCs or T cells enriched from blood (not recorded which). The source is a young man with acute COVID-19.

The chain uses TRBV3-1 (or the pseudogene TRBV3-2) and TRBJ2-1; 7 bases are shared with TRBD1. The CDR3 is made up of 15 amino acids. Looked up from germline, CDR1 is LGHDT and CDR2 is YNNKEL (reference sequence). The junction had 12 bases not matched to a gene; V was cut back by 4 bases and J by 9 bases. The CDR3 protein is CASSPQRQGRPEQFF. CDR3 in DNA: TGTGCCAGCAGCCCTCAAAGACAGGGAAGACCTGAGCAGTTCTTC.

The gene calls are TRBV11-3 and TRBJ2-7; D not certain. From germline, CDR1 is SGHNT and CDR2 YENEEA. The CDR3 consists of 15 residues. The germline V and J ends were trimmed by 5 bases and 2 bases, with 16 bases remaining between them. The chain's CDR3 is CASSQYSGGTYEQYV. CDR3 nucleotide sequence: TGTGCCAGCAGCCAATACTCCGGCGGAACCTACGAGCAGTACGTC.

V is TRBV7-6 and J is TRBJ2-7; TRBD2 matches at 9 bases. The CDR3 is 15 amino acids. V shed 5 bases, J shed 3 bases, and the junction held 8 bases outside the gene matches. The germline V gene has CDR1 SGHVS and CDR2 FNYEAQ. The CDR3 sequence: CASSPLHSGGYEQYV. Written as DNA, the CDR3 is TGTGCCAGCAGCCCCCTACATAGCGGGGGCTACGAGCAGTACGTC.

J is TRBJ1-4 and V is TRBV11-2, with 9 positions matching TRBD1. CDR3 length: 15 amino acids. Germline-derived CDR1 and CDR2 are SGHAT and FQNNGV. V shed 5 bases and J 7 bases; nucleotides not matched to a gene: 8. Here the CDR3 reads CASSLLDRGSEKLFF. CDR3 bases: TGTGCCAGCAGCCTTCTGGACAGGGGAAGTGAAAAACTGTTTTTT.

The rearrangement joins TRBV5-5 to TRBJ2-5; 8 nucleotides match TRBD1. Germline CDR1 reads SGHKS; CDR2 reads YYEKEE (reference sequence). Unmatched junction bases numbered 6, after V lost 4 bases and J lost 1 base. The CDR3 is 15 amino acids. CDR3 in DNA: TGTGCCAGCAGCCACCGGGACAGGACCCAAGAGACCCAGTACTTC. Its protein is CASSHRDRTQETQYF. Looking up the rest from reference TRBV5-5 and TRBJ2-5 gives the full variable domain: DAGVTQSPTHLIKTRGQQVTLRCSPISGHKSVSWYQQVLGQGPQFIFQYYEKEERGRGNFPDRFSARQFPNYSSELNVNALLLGDSALYLCASSHRDRTQETQYFGPGTRLLVL.

The CDR3 bases are TGTGCCAGCAGCTTACAGTCGTCCGCAGATACGCAGTATTTT. Translated, it gives CASSLQSSADTQYF. J is TRBJ2-3 and V is TRBV11-2; D is undetermined. The CDR3 sequence is 14 residues long. Trimming shortened V by 2 bases and J by 4 bases, and 10 bases separated the two germline ends. In germline, CDR1 is SGHAT, CDR2 FQNNGV. Full variable domain (remainder filled in from reference TRBV11-2 and TRBJ2-3): EAGVAQSPRYKIIEKRQSVAFWCNPISGHATLYWYQQILGQGPKLLIQFQNNGVVDDSQLPKDRFSAERLKGVDSTLKIQPAKLEDSAVYLCASSLQSSADTQYFGPGTRLTVL.

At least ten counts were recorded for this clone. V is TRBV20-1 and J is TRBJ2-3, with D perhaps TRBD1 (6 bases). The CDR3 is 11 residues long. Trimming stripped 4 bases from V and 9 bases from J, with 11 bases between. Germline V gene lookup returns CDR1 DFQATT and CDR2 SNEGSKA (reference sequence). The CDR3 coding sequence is TGCAGTGCTAAGGACAGTCAAACGCAGTATTTT. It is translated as CSAKDSQTQYF.

CDR3 loop: CASSQGTSGGQGGEQFF. The CDR3 nucleotides are TGTGCCAGCAGCCAAGGGACTAGCGGGGGGCAGGGGGGGGAGCAGTTCTTC. The rearrangement uses TRBV3-1 (or the pseudogene TRBV3-2) and TRBJ2-1, with TRBD2 identical over 14 bases. Germline V gene sequence: CDR1 LGHDT, CDR2 YNNKEL (reference sequence). After removal of 1 base from V and 10 bases from J, the junction contained 9 bases not matched to a gene. This CDR3 is 17 amino acids long.

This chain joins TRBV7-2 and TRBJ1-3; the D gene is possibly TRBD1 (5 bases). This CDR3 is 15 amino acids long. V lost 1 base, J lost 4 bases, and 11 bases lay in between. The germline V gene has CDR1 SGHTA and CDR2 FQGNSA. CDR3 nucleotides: TGTGCCAGCAGCTTAGACGCAGGGTCGGGAAACACCATATATTTT. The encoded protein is CASSLDAGSGNTIYF.

CDR3 sequence: CASSQIRGNTEAFF. The CDR3 DNA is TGTGCCAGCAGCCAGATCAGGGGGAACACTGAAGCTTTCTTT. This chain connects TRBV14 to TRBJ1-1; possible D gene TRBD1, 6 bases. CDR3 length: 14 amino acids. Germline-derived CDR1 and CDR2 are SGHDN and FVKESK. V shed 3 bases and J shed 1 base, with 9 bases lying between them.

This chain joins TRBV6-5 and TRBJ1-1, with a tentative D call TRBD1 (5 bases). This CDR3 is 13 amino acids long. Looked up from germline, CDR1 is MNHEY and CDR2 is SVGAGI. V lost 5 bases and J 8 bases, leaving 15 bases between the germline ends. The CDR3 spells CASSRAGQLEAFF. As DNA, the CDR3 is TGTGCCAGCAGTCGTGCAGGGCAGCTCGAAGCTTTCTTT.

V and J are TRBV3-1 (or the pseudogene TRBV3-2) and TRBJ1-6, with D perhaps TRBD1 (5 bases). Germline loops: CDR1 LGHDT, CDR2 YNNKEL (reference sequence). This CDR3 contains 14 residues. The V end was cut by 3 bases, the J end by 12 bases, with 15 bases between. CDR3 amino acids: CASSHRAVRGPLHF. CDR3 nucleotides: TGTGCCAGCAGCCACCGGGCGGTAAGGGGACCCCTCCACTTT.

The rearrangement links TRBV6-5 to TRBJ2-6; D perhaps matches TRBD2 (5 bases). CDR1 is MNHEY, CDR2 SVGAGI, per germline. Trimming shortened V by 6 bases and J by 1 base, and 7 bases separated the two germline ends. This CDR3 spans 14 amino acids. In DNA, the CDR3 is TGTGCCAGCAGAGAGGGTTCTGGGGCCAACGTCCTGACTTTC. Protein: CASREGSGANVLTF.

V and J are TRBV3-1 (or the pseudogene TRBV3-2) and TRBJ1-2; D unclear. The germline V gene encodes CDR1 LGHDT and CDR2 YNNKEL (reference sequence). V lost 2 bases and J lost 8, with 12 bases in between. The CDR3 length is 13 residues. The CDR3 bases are TGTGCCAGCAGCCAATATCAAGGAGGAGGCTACACCTTC. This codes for CASSQYQGGGYTF.

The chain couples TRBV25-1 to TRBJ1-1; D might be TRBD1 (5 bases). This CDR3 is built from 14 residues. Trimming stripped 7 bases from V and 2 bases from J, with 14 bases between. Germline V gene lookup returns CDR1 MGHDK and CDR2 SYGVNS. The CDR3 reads CASIPPGKNTEAFF. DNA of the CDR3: TGTGCCAGCATCCCCCCAGGGAAAAACACTGAAGCTTTCTTT. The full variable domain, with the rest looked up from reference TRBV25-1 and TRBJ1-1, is EADIYQTPRYLVIGTGKKITLECSQTMGHDKMYWYQQDPGMELHLIHYSYGVNSTEKGDLSSESTVSRIRTEHFPLTLESARPSHTSQYLCASIPPGKNTEAFFGQGTRLTVV.

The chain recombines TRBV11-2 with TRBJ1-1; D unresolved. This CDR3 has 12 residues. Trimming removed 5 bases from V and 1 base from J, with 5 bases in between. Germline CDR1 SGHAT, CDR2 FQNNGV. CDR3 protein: CASSPSNTEAFF. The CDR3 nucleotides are TGTGCCAGCAGCCCATCGAACACTGAAGCTTTCTTT.

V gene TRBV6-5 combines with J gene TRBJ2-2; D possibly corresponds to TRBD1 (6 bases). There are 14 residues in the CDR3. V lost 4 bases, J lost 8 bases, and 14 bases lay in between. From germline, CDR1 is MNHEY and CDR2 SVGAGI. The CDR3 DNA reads TGTGCCAGCAGTTGGAACAGGGTCACAGGGGAGCTGTTTTTT. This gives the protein CASSWNRVTGELFF.

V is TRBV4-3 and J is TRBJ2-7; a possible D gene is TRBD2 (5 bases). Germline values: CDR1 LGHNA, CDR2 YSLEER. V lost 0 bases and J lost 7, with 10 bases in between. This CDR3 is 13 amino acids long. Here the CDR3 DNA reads TGCGCCAGCAGCCAAGATAGAGGGTTAGAGCAGTACGTC. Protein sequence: CASSQDRGLEQYV.

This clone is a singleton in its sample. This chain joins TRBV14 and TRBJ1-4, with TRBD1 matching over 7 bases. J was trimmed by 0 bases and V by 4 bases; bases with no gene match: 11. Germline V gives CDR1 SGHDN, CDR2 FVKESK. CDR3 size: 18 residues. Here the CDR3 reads CASSPGGTVYATNEKLFF. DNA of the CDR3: TGTGCCAGCAGCCCTGGGGGGACAGTATATGCAACTAATGAAAAACTGTTTTTT.

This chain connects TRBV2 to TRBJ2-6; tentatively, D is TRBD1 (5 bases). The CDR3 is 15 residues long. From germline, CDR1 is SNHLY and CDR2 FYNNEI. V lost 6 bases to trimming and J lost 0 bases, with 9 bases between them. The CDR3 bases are TGTGCCAGCAGACCTGACAGCTCTGGGGCCAACGTCCTGACTTTC. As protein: CASRPDSSGANVLTF.

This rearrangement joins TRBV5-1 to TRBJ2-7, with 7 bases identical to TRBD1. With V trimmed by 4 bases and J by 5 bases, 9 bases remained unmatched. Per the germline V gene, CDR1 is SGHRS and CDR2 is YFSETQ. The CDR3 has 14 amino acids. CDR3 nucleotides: TGCGCCAGCAGCCAGACAGGGTATCAGGACGAGCAGTACGTC. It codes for CASSQTGYQDEQYV.

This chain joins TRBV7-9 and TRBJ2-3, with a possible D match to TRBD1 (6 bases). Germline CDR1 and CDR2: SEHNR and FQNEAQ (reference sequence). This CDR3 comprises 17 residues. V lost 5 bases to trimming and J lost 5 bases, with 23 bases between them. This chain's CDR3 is CASSPLRQTGALDTQYF. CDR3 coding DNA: TGTGCCAGCAGCCCCCTGCGGCAGACAGGAGCCTTAGATACGCAGTATTTT.

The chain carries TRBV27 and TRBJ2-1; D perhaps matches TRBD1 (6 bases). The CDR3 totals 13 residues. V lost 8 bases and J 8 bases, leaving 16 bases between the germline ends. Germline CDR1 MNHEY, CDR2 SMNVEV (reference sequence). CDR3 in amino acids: CASQNRVLDEQFF. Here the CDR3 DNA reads TGTGCCAGCCAAAACAGGGTGCTGGATGAGCAGTTCTTC.

CDR3 nucleotide sequence: TGTGCCACCAGTCTCGACGGGAACTATGGCTACACCTTC. Amino acids: CATSLDGNYGYTF. This rearrangement joins TRBV24-1 to TRBJ1-2; D uncertain. Germline V gene lookup returns CDR1 KGHDR and CDR2 SFDVKD. The CDR3 sequence is 13 residues long. V was clipped by 6 bases and J by 2 bases, with 9 bases between them.

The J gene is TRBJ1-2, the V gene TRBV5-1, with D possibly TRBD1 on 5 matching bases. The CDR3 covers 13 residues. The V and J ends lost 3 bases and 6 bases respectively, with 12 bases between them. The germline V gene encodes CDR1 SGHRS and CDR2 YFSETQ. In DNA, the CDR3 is TGCGCCAGCAGCTCCCCGGGGGTCGATGGCTACACCTTC. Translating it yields CASSSPGVDGYTF.